This is a list of T cell receptor beta chains from one sample in a study of blood T cell repertoires in COVID-19. The method was immunoSEQ multiplex PCR; TCRdb's version includes in-frame clones alone and lacks a portion of them. The sample records approximately 200,000 clones, around four fifths being singletons. Material: peripheral blood. The source of these receptors is a woman aged 55-75 years who had recovered from COVID-19. Both conserved end residues are part of each CDR3. D genes are given only for firm matches. Where a row states a size, it is once, few, many or the class of an expanded clone; other rows omit it.

clone size: .
V gene: TRBV7-9
D gene: TRBD1
J gene: TRBJ1-5
CDR3 DNA: TGTGCCAGCAGCTCCTGGGACAGGGTACAGCCCCAGCATTTT
CDR3 protein: CASSSWDRVQPQHF

clone size: .
V gene: TRBV10-2
D gene: .
J gene: TRBJ2-3
CDR3 DNA: TGCGCCAGCAGTGATCCGTGGCGGAGGGGTCTTTCGGGGTATTTT
CDR3 protein: CASSDPWRRGLSGYF

clone size: .
V gene: TRBV6-6
D gene: TRBD1
J gene: TRBJ1-2
CDR3 DNA: TGTGCCAGCAGGGACAGGATGAACTATGGCTACACCTTC
CDR3 protein: CASRDRMNYGYTF

clone size: .
V gene: TRBV10-3
D gene: TRBD1
J gene: TRBJ2-2
CDR3 DNA: TGTGCCACCGACAGGGACCGAACCGGGGAGCTGTTTTTT
CDR3 protein: CATDRDRTGELFF

clone size: few
V gene: TRBV27
D gene: TRBD1
J gene: TRBJ1-1
CDR3 DNA: TGTGCCACCATACAGGGGGGGACTGAAGCTTTCTTT
CDR3 protein: CATIQGGTEAFF

clone size: .
V gene: TRBV18
D gene: .
J gene: TRBJ2-2
CDR3 DNA: TGTGCCAGCTCACCACTAGGGGCGAACACCGGGGAGCTGTTTTTT
CDR3 protein: CASSPLGANTGELFF

clone size: .
V gene: TRBV28
D gene: .
J gene: TRBJ2-2
CDR3 DNA: TGTGCCAGCAGTTTACGGGGGGAGCTGTTTTTT
CDR3 protein: CASSLRGELFF

clone size: .
V gene: TRBV3-1/TRBV3-2
D gene: TRBD1
J gene: TRBJ1-5
CDR3 DNA: TGTGCCAGCAGCCAAGATACAGGGGCGGTTCAGCCCCAGCATTTT
CDR3 protein: CASSQDTGAVQPQHF

clone size: .
V gene: TRBV5-8
D gene: .
J gene: TRBJ1-2
CDR3 DNA: TGTGCCAGCAGCCCCCAGGGTTGGCCCTATGGCTACACCTTC
CDR3 protein: CASSPQGWPYGYTF

clone size: .
V gene: TRBV15
D gene: .
J gene: TRBJ2-2
CDR3 DNA: TGTGCCACCAGCTCCCGACTAACAGAGAACACCGGGGAGCTGTTTTTT
CDR3 protein: CATSSRLTENTGELFF

clone size: .
V gene: TRBV20-1
D gene: .
J gene: TRBJ1-6
CDR3 DNA: TGCAGTGCTAGTGCCTCTGACACGCCTACTTATAATTCACCCCTCCACTTT
CDR3 protein: CSASASDTPTYNSPLHF

clone size: .
V gene: TRBV11-3
D gene: TRBD2
J gene: TRBJ2-2
CDR3 DNA: TGTGCCAGCAGCTTAGGAGCGAGCGGGGGGTACACCGGGGAGCTGTTTTTT
CDR3 protein: CASSLGASGGYTGELFF